The clone carrying this TCR beta chain has a count of ten or more. Unsorted whole blood supplied the RNA, and germline DNA was extracted too. The record originates from a study of tumor-infiltrating lymphocytes in primary liver carcinoma. From approximately 0.5 ug of total RNA, TCR beta-specific cDNA was reverse-transcribed using a constant-region primer. Researchers made the TCR beta libraries by running three nested multiplex PCR rounds with slightly modified ARM-PCR. The first two PCR rounds used TRBV1-TRBV30 primers with a Cbeta primer, roughly 10 cycles each. TCRdb processed the multiplex PCR reads anew with MiXCR; each CDR3 protein has one entry. The table includes about 320,000 distinct CDR3 sequences, roughly 60% detected once. After removal of 6 bases from V and 4 bases from J, the junction contained 7 bases not matched to a gene. The CDR3 has 13 residues. Germline values: CDR1 SQVTM, CDR2 ANQGSEA.

The V gene is TRBV29-1, the J gene TRBJ1-1; TRBD1 matches 8 bases. Sequencing was carried out using peripheral blood. The sequence was collected from a woman in her twenties or thirties with primary liver carcinoma and hepatitis B virus infection. The CDR3 protein is CSVSGGIGTEAFF. DNA for the CDR3: TGCAGCGTATCAGGGGGCATCGGCACTGAAGCTTTCTTT.